Below, 3 T cell receptor beta chains from the same sample are listed, as sequenced in a study of T cells in Graves' hyperthyroidism and ophthalmopathy. Amplification of TCR beta CDR3 regions was performed using RNA transcripts as template. Initially, a first-round RT-PCR of the TCR CDR3 employed the HTBI primer set. TCRdb reprocessed the multiplex PCR reads via MiXCR and lists one record per CDR3 protein. The sample records about 400,000 distinct CDR3 sequences, 12% to 15% being singletons. Sequenced sample: blood. The receptors originated from a woman between 18 and 29 years old with Graves' hyperthyroidism.

This clonotype was picked up many times. This chain links TRBV6-4 with TRBJ1-1; D is perhaps TRBD1 (5 bases). This CDR3 comprises 11 residues. Trimming left V 4 bases short and J 7 bases short, with 7 bases between. Germline CDR1 MRHNA, CDR2 SNTAGT. CDR3 in amino acids: CASSGGGEAFF. The DNA of the CDR3 is TGTGCCAGCAGTGGGGGGGGTGAAGCTTTCTTT.

This clonotype was detected only a few times. The V call is TRBV7-2, the J call TRBJ1-5, with no clear D. The germline V and J ends were trimmed by 2 bases and 3 bases, with 14 bases remaining between them. The CDR3 is made up of 16 amino acids. Germline V gene lookup returns CDR1 SGHTA and CDR2 FQGNSA. CDR3 nucleotide sequence: TGTGCCAGCAGCTTACATTCAGGACTCTACAATCAGCCCCAGCATTTT. Its translation is CASSLHSGLYNQPQHF.

The chain uses TRBV4-2 and TRBJ1-2; no clear D gene. Germline CDR1 and CDR2: LGHNA and YNFKEQ. The CDR3 is 15 residues long. Trimming stripped 0 bases from V and 4 bases from J, with 12 bases between. In DNA, the CDR3 is TGTGCCAGCAGCCAAGATTTTCCCACCATCTATGGCTACACCTTC. It is translated as CASSQDFPTIYGYTF.